The next 14 T cell receptor beta chains were all read from a single sample in a study of T cell repertoires in cytomegalovirus infection. Each CDR3 protein gets one entry after TCRdb re-called the reads with MiXCR. The table shows around 530,000 distinct CDR3 sequences, with roughly 29% occurring only once. Sample: PBMCs. These TCRs come from a human donor in good health (CMV status not recorded). Some clones in this sample may be carry-over from other donors' samples.

The J gene is TRBJ2-3, the V gene TRBV24-1, with D unresolved. There are 13 residues in the CDR3. Germline lookup yields CDR1 KGHDR and CDR2 SFDVKD. Trimming took 0 bases from V and 4 from J, leaving 4 bases between them. The CDR3 region is CATSDLHADTQYF. CDR3 sequence (DNA): TGTGCCACCAGTGATTTGCATGCAGATACGCAGTATTTT.

This chain links TRBV28 with TRBJ1-4, with 7 nucleotides matching TRBD1. Trimming removed 6 bases from V and 7 bases from J; junction bases left unmatched: 11. The CDR3 is 15 residues long. The germline gives CDR1 MDHEN, CDR2 SYDVKM. CDR3 region: CASSSPGGGSEKLFF. For the CDR3, the DNA is TGTGCCAGCAGCTCCCCAGGGGGAGGAAGTGAAAAACTGTTTTTT.

The chain combines TRBV12-3 or TRBV12-4 with TRBJ1-1; D remains unclear. The CDR3 is made up of 15 amino acids. Trimming took off 5 bases at V and 1 base at J, with 14 bases between the two ends. The CDR3 sequence is CASSNRPEGNTEAFF. Here the CDR3 DNA reads TGTGCCAGCAGTAATCGTCCTGAGGGGAACACTGAAGCTTTCTTT.

The chain carries TRBV6-2 or TRBV6-3 and TRBJ2-1, with D possibly matching TRBD2 (5 bases). The CDR3 covers 15 residues. Germline CDR1 is MNHEY and CDR2 is SVGEGT. The V and J ends lost 2 bases and 0 bases respectively, with 8 bases between them. The CDR3 nucleotides are TGTGCCAGCAGTTACGGCGGGCCCTCCTACAATGAGCAGTTCTTC. Translating gives CASSYGGPSYNEQFF.

Ten or more counts support this clonotype. The V gene is TRBV7-2, the J gene TRBJ2-5; 7 bases are shared with TRBD2. From germline, CDR1 is SGHTA and CDR2 FQGNSA. The junction had 10 bases not matched to a gene; V was cut back by 4 bases and J by 2 bases. The CDR3 is 16 residues long. The CDR3 reads CASSSGSSGSQETQYF. The CDR3 DNA reads TGTGCCAGCAGCTCAGGGTCTAGCGGATCGCAAGAGACCCAGTACTTC.

This clonotype appeared many times. The chain is built from TRBV5-4 and TRBJ2-5; tentatively, D is TRBD1 (7 bases). V was cut by 0 bases and J by 6 bases, with 15 bases left in between. The CDR3 covers 15 residues. Germline V gene lookup returns CDR1 SGHNT and CDR2 YYREEE (reference sequence). The CDR3 loop is CASSLGQGGWQTQYF. For the CDR3, the DNA is TGTGCCAGCAGCTTGGGCCAGGGGGGTTGGCAGACCCAGTACTTC.

The sample holds a few counts of this clonotype. This may stem from a read error, because a much larger clone lies one nucleotide away. This chain uses TRBV7-2 with TRBJ2-7; TRBD2 is a possible D gene (6 bases). Germline V CDR1 and CDR2: SGHTA, FQGNSA. V gave up 5 bases and J gave up 3 bases, with 14 bases separating them. This CDR3 comprises 14 residues. The CDR3 coding sequence is TGTGCCAGCAGCCCGGGGGACTGGGGCTACGAGCAGTACTTC. Its translation is CASSPGDWGYEQYF.

For this clonotype: It may be a read error: a sequence one base away is much more abundant. The rearrangement joins TRBV7-2 to TRBJ1-3, with D hard to call. This CDR3 is 14 amino acids long. CDR1 and CDR2 from the germline V gene are SGHTA and FQGNSA. CDR3 region: CASSSLASGNTISF. The CDR3 region has the DNA TGTGCCAGCAGCAGCCTGGCCTCTGGAAACACCATATCTTTT.

The chain couples TRBV28 to TRBJ2-5; D gene ambiguous. CDR3 length: 16 amino acids. V was trimmed by 1 base and J by 2 bases, leaving 14 bases between them. From germline, CDR1 is MDHEN and CDR2 SYDVKM. The CDR3: CASSLSSGTAQETQYF. The CDR3, as DNA: TGTGCCAGCAGTTTATCCTCGGGCACAGCTCAAGAGACCCAGTACTTC.

This chain joins TRBV20-1 and TRBJ1-1; unclear D gene. Germline V gene data show CDR1 as DFQATT and CDR2 as SNEGSKA (reference sequence). The CDR3 is made up of 12 amino acids. The V gene lost 4 bases and the J gene lost 1 base, with 7 bases spanning the gap. The CDR3 region is CSATQANTEAFF. For the CDR3, the DNA is TGCAGTGCTACCCAGGCGAACACTGAAGCTTTCTTT.

J is TRBJ1-2 and V is TRBV6-1; tentative D call: TRBD1 (6 bases). The germline gives CDR1 MNHNS, CDR2 SASEGT. The CDR3 has 16 amino acids. Trimming removed 5 bases from V and 0 bases from J, with 16 bases in between. In nucleotides, the CDR3 is TGTGCCAGCAGTCCTTCGGGGGGGGCCGCTAACTATGGCTACACCTTC. It codes for CASSPSGGAANYGYTF.

This clonotype came up many times. The CDR3 nucleotides read TGTGCCAGCAGCTCACAGGGCTCTTCGGGAAACATTCAGTACTTC. Residues: CASSSQGSSGNIQYF. The V gene is TRBV7-2, the J gene TRBJ2-4; TRBD1 might be the D (6 bases). The CDR3 contains 15 residues. Per germline, CDR1 SGHTA and CDR2 FQGNSA. V lost 4 bases, J lost 6 bases, and 16 bases lay in between. Full variable domain (remainder filled in from reference TRBV7-2 and TRBJ2-4): GAGVSQSPSNKVTEKGKDVELRCDPISGHTALYWYRQSLGQGLEFLIYFQGNSAPDKSGLPSDRFSAERTGGSVSTLTIQRTQQEDSAVYLCASSSQGSSGNIQYFGAGTRLSVL.

The rearrangement uses TRBV7-2 and TRBJ2-2; 8 nucleotides align to TRBD2. Germline-derived CDR1 and CDR2 are SGHTA and FQGNSA. The CDR3 loop spans 16 amino acids. J lost 6 bases, V lost 3 bases, and 9 bases had no gene match. The CDR3 sequence: CASSFMTSAVPGELFF. Here the CDR3 DNA reads TGTGCCAGCAGCTTTATGACTAGCGCGGTACCCGGGGAGCTGTTTTTT.

The chain carries TRBV10-3 and TRBJ1-5; D perhaps matches TRBD1 (5 bases). The CDR3 is 16 amino acids. V was pared by 0 bases and J by 5 bases, with 14 bases between. The germline V gene has CDR1 ENHRY and CDR2 SYGVKD. The CDR3 coding sequence is TGTGCCATCAGTGAGTCGGCCACTGGGGGTTATCAGCCCCAGCATTTT. The encoded protein is CAISESATGGYQPQHF.